These 22 T cell receptor beta chains were all obtained from the same sample, sequenced in a study of immune evolution from preneoplasia to lung adenocarcinoma. The protocol was immunoSEQ multiplex PCR, while the TCRdb copy is restricted to in-frame clones and leaves out a portion. This table holds about 10,000 clones, around 78% found once. Sequenced input: FFPE minimally invasive lung adenocarcinoma tissue. These receptors were obtained from a person aged 70 to 85 with lung adenocarcinoma.

This chain links TRBV29-1 with TRBJ2-1; TRBD2 might be the D (6 bases). Trimming took 4 bases from V and 0 from J, leaving 13 bases between them. The length of the CDR3 is 15 residues. Per germline, CDR1 SQVTM and CDR2 ANQGSEA. The CDR3 nucleotides are TGCAGCGTTGTTCCGGGACTCCACTCCTACAATGAGCAGTTCTTC. Encoded protein: CSVVPGLHSYNEQFF.

The chain is built from TRBV5-1 and TRBJ2-5; D is perhaps TRBD1 or TRBD2 (5 bases each). Germline CDR1 SGHRS, CDR2 YFSETQ. CDR3 length: 17 amino acids. Between the trimmed V and J ends, which lost 4 bases and 1 base, there was a span of 20 bases. The CDR3 nucleotides read TGCGCCAGCAGCCACCCAGTTAGGGACCCGTCCCAAGAGACCCAGTACTTC. This codes for CASSHPVRDPSQETQYF.

This clone was counted a few times. The chain joins TRBV7-9 to TRBJ2-1; 8 positions agree with TRBD2. Trimming at V came to 0 bases and at J to 8 bases, leaving 6 bases not matched to a gene. The CDR3 has 15 amino acids. CDR1 and CDR2 (germline): SEHNR, FQNEAQ (reference sequence). The CDR3 loop reads CASSLAGGATYEQFF. The DNA for the CDR3 is TGTGCCAGCAGCTTAGCCGGGGGGGCTACTTATGAGCAGTTCTTC.

Points on this clone: Distinct nucleotide sequences in the sample also encode this CDR3. The V call is TRBV7-8, the J call TRBJ2-3; a possible D gene is TRBD2 (6 bases). CDR1 SGHVS and CDR2 FQNEAQ come from the germline V gene. The CDR3 covers 15 residues. V lost 4 bases to trimming and J lost 1 base, with 12 bases between them. CDR3 in amino acids: CASSSGGGGTDTQYF. In DNA, the CDR3 is TGTGCCAGCAGCTCTGGCGGCGGGGGCACAGATACGCAGTATTTT.

The chain combines TRBV28 with TRBJ1-1, with TRBD1 matching over 7 bases. CDR1 MDHEN and CDR2 SYDVKM come from the germline V gene. Trimming removed 2 bases from V and 11 bases from J; junction bases left unmatched: 8. The CDR3 extends over 13 amino acids. CDR3 residues: CASSLNPRGWAFF. CDR3 in DNA: TGTGCCAGCAGTTTAAATCCCAGGGGGTGGGCTTTCTTT.

This clone was observed a few times. The rearrangement uses TRBV4-1 and TRBJ1-5, with 10 bases identical to TRBD1. The V and J ends lost 2 bases and 4 bases, in that order; junction bases with no gene match: 5. This CDR3 contains 16 residues. CDR1 and CDR2 from the germline V gene are MGHRA and YSYEKL. The CDR3 DNA reads as TGCGCCAGCAGCCAACAGGACAGGGGGAGAAATCAGCCCCAGCATTTT. Protein: CASSQQDRGRNQPQHF.

This chain connects TRBV18 to TRBJ1-5, with D hard to call. The CDR3 is made up of 17 amino acids. The germline gives CDR1 KGHSH, CDR2 LQKENI. Trimming took 3 bases from V and 6 from J, leaving 21 bases between them. The CDR3 DNA follows: TGTGCCAGCTCACCCGGGCCGCCGGATGGAAACCTTCAGCCCCAGCATTTT. It specifies CASSPGPPDGNLQPQHF.

The rearrangement uses TRBV19 and TRBJ2-1; 7 positions agree with TRBD2. J was trimmed by 5 bases and V by 0 bases; bases with no gene match: 10. Germline CDR1 and CDR2: LNHDA and SQIVND (reference sequence). The CDR3 totals 17 residues. The CDR3 DNA reads TGTGCCAGTAGTATAGATCGGGTACTAGCGAAGCACAATGAGCAGTTCTTC. This encodes CASSIDRVLAKHNEQFF.

The chain couples TRBV7-6 to TRBJ1-1, with 8 bases fitting TRBD1. The ends lost 3 bases at V and 5 bases at J; junction bases unmatched: 2. This CDR3 contains 13 residues. Germline V gives CDR1 SGHVS, CDR2 FNYEAQ. The CDR3 reads CASSLQGATEAFF. The CDR3 nucleotides read TGTGCCAGCAGCTTGCAGGGGGCGACTGAAGCTTTCTTT. Using reference TRBV7-6 and TRBJ1-1 for the parts outside the CDR3, the full variable domain is GAGVSQSPRYKVTKRGQDVALRCDPISGHVSLYWYRQALGQGPEFLTYFNYEAQQDKSGLPNDRFSAERPEGSISTLTIQRTEQRDSAMYRCASSLQGATEAFFGQGTRLTVV.

The CDR3 loop is CASKKQGLYEQYF. CDR3 in DNA: TGTGCCAGCAAGAAACAGGGCCTCTACGAGCAGTACTTC. The rearrangement uses TRBV2 and TRBJ2-7; D might be TRBD1 (6 bases). Trimming pared 7 bases from V and 3 bases from J, leaving 13 bases between. Germline V gives CDR1 SNHLY, CDR2 FYNNEI. The CDR3 runs to 13 residues.

CDR3 in DNA: TGTGCCAGTAGTACCTGGACAGGGGGCGGAGAGCCCCAGCATTTT. Translation: CASSTWTGGGEPQHF. The chain is built from TRBV19 and TRBJ1-5; 11 bases are shared with TRBD1. CDR3 length equals 15 residues. The junction had 7 bases not matched to a gene; V was cut back by 4 bases and J by 8 bases. Germline V gives CDR1 LNHDA, CDR2 SQIVND (reference sequence).

In this sample, this clone turned up a few times. J is TRBJ1-6 and V is TRBV7-9, with a tentative D call TRBD1 (5 bases). The CDR3 runs to 14 residues. V lost 7 bases and J 7 bases, leaving 14 bases between the germline ends. The germline V gene encodes CDR1 SEHNR and CDR2 FQNEAQ (reference sequence). The CDR3 is CASTSGGGNSPLHF. The CDR3 DNA reads as TGTGCCAGCACCTCGGGGGGAGGCAATTCACCCCTCCACTTT.

This clone is a singleton in its sample. This sequence joins TRBV11-3 and TRBJ2-2; 7 bases agree with TRBD2. The CDR3 is 14 residues long. CDR1 is SGHNT and CDR2 is YENEEA in the germline V gene. V trimming: 7 bases; J trimming: 4 bases; junction bases outside the gene matches: 6. The CDR3 is CASTPGGPTGELFF. CDR3 coding DNA: TGTGCCAGCACCCCGGGGGGTCCCACCGGGGAGCTGTTTTTT.

This clone was picked up a small number of times. The chain couples TRBV28 to TRBJ1-2; unclear D gene. The CDR3 is made up of 13 amino acids. CDR1 is MDHEN and CDR2 is SYDVKM in the germline V gene. V was cut by 2 bases and J by 6 bases, with 10 bases left in between. The CDR3 sequence: CASSLDRQDGYTF. The CDR3 DNA follows: TGTGCCAGCAGTTTAGACCGGCAGGATGGCTACACCTTC.

This chain links TRBV5-5 with TRBJ1-1, with D perhaps TRBD1 (6 bases). Deletions cut 3 bases from V and 0 bases from J, with 15 bases between. This CDR3 comprises 16 residues. Germline loops: CDR1 SGHKS, CDR2 YYEKEE (reference sequence). The CDR3 DNA reads TGTGCCAGCAGCTATACGCAGGGGATCATGAACACTGAAGCTTTCTTT. Encoded protein: CASSYTQGIMNTEAFF. The variable domain in full, completed from reference TRBV5-5 and TRBJ1-1, reads DAGVTQSPTHLIKTRGQQVTLRCSPISGHKSVSWYQQVLGQGPQFIFQYYEKEERGRGNFPDRFSARQFPNYSSELNVNALLLGDSALYLCASSYTQGIMNTEAFFGQGTRLTVV.

V usage is TRBV7-8 and J usage is TRBJ2-5, with 16 bases identical to TRBD2. The CDR3 runs to 19 residues. Germline values: CDR1 SGHVS, CDR2 FQNEAQ. The ends lost 5 bases at V and 2 bases at J; junction bases unmatched: 11. DNA for the CDR3: TGTGCCAGCAGCACGGGACTAGCGGGAGGGCCGGGGAGTCAAGAGACCCAGTACTTC. Protein: CASSTGLAGGPGSQETQYF.

The chain is built from TRBV7-7 and TRBJ1-6; possible D gene TRBD1, 5 bases. Looked up from germline, CDR1 is SSHAT and CDR2 is FNYEAQ (reference sequence). CDR3 length equals 12 residues. CDR3 DNA sequence: TGTGCTGTGGGGGGAGTGGGTTCACCCCTCCACTTT. Encoded protein: CAVGGVGSPLHF.

The rearrangement uses TRBV6-1 and TRBJ1-1, with 8 bases fitting TRBD1. There are 15 residues in the CDR3. Germline assignment: CDR1 MNHNS and CDR2 SASEGT. The J segment lost 2 bases and the V segment lost 5 bases, leaving 7 bases of the junction unmatched. For the CDR3, the DNA is TGTGCCAGCAGTACGACAGGGGCGAAAAACACTGAAGCTTTCTTT. Translating it yields CASSTTGAKNTEAFF.

The chain is built from TRBV7-9 and TRBJ1-1; unclear D gene. The CDR3 consists of 13 residues. The V and J ends lost 6 bases and 4 bases respectively, with 12 bases between them. Looked up from germline, CDR1 is SEHNR and CDR2 is FQNEAQ (reference sequence). This CDR3 reads CASRSTAGTEAFF. CDR3 DNA: TGTGCCAGCAGGAGCACGGCAGGCACTGAAGCTTTCTTT.

The chain links TRBV5-5 to TRBJ1-1; the match to TRBD1 covers 7 bases. CDR3 length: 16 residues. The V gene end was trimmed by 2 bases and the J gene end by 3 bases; junction bases not matched to a gene: 10. The V gene's germline CDR1 is SGHKS and CDR2 YYEKEE (reference sequence). The CDR3 loop is CASSFTFTGAYTEAFF. DNA of the CDR3: TGTGCCAGCAGCTTCACATTTACAGGGGCCTACACTGAAGCTTTCTTT.

This clone was counted a few times. This chain connects TRBV6-1 to TRBJ2-3; D tentatively reads TRBD1 or TRBD2 (6 bases each). The CDR3 contains 14 residues. The germline V gene encodes CDR1 MNHNS and CDR2 SASEGT. Trimming left V 8 bases short and J 2 bases short, with 14 bases between. This chain's CDR3 is CASSSGADTDTQYF. The CDR3, as DNA: TGTGCCAGCTCCTCGGGGGCCGACACAGATACGCAGTATTTT.

The rearrangement joins TRBV28 to TRBJ1-5, with D possibly matching TRBD1 (5 bases). V lost 5 bases and J lost 0, with 8 bases in between. The germline gives CDR1 MDHEN, CDR2 SYDVKM. The CDR3 length is 14 residues. The CDR3 DNA reads TGTGCCAGCAGTCGGGGGGTTAGCAATCAGCCCCAGCATTTT. Translating it yields CASSRGVSNQPQHF. Full variable domain (missing parts from reference TRBV28 and TRBJ1-5): DVKVTQSSRYLVKRTGEKVFLECVQDMDHENMFWYRQDPGLGLRLIYFSYDVKMKEKGDIPEGYSVSREKKERFSLILESASTNQTSMYLCASSRGVSNQPQHFGDGTRLSIL.